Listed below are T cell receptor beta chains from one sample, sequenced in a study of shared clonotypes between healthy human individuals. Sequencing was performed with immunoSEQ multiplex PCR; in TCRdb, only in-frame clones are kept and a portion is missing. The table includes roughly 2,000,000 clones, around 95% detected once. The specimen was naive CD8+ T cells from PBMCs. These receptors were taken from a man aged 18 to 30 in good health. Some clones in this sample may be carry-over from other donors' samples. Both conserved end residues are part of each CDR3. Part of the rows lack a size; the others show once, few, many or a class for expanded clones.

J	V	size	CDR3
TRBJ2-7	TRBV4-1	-	CASSFTSSYEQYF
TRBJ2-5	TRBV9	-	CASSVAGRAQETQYF
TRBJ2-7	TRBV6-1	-	CASSASDSGPYEQYF
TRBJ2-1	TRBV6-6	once	CASSLAGGHEQFF
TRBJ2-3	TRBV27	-	CASSLRTSVENTDTQYF
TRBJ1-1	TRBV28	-	CASSITVNTEAFF
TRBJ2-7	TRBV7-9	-	CASSLAPTWSGVNYEQYF
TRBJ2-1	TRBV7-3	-	CASSPDPRGTVNEQFF
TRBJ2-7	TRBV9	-	CASSVSGLGSYEQYF
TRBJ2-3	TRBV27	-	CASTKEGGVTDTQYF
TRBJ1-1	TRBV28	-	CASSSPTEMNTEAFF
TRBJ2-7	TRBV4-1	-	CASSRLRGGSEREQYF
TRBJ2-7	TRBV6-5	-	CASSYGLGGYEQYF
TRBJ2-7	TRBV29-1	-	CSVAGVTASYEQYF
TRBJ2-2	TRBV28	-	CASTRTVGGGELFF
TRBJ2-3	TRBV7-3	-	CASSLQGGSTDTQYF
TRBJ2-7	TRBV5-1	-	CASSYYRDRGSYEQYF
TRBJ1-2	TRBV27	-	CASRPSKGYGYTF
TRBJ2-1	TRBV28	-	CASSHSTSGSFYEQFF
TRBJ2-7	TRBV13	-	CASSLSRADEQYF
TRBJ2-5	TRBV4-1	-	CASSQTGGETQYF
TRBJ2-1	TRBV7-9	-	CASTFSSYNEQFF
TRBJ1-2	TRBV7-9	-	CASSLPLNYGYTF
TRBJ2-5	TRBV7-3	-	CASSLNSRETQYF
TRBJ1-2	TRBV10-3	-	CASRSYSTGSGGYGYTF
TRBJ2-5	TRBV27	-	CASSPGQPQETQYF
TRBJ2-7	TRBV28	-	CASSFGITNYEQYF
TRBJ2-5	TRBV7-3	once	CASSPGGGRQETQYF
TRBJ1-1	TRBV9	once	CASSVGQGGTEAFF
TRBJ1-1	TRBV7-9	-	CASSPKGGGRIHTEAFF
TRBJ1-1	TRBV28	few	CASSPRTGMDAFF
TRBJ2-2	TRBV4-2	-	CASSGHQGRAGELFF
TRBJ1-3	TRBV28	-	CASRTGERNTIYF
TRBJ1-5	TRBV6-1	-	CASSEWQGGNQPQHF
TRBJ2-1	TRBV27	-	CASSPGAGELYNEQFF
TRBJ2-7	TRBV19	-	CASRPGQTYEQYF
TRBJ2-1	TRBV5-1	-	CASSPDGSGSWYEQFF
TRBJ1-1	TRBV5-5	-	CASIGGEDEAFF
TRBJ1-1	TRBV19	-	CASSIDWGQNTEAFF
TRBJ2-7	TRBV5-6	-	CASSLAGTYEQYF
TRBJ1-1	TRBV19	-	CASSTLLEAFF
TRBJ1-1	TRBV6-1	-	CASSAQGVLGAFF
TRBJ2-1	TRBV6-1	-	CASSELTGGNNEQFF
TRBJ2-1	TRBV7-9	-	CASSFASGAYNEQFF
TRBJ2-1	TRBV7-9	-	CASSFGLGNEQFF
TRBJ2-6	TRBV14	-	CASSQELGGEGNVLTF